This T cell receptor beta chain originates from a study of cytomegalovirus exposure and HLA in healthy donors (dated by TCRdb to about 2017). Context from the whole study: An earlier analysis of approximately 640 of the donors reported 276 Gb of sequence data and around 110 million unique TCR beta sequences from 150 million to 200 million T cells. A later genetic analysis used genome-wide SNP genotypes for about 60% of the roughly 700 donors, treating that subset as a discovery cohort. All discovery cohort repertoires had been generated on a single sequencing platform. HLA typing included class I and class II loci at four-digit resolution. Among 350 to 400 genotyped donors of the cohort, an average of around 240,000 unique TCR beta nucleotide sequences were sequenced per donor, approximately 20% of them non-productive. In addition to the first cohort of around 670 subjects, a separate validation cohort of approximately 130 different subjects was used. The study aimed to test whether cataloging public T cell receptors could reveal signatures of past pathogen exposure. High-throughput TCR immunosequencing, statistical association of individual TCRs with disease status, and machine learning were combined to predict cytomegalovirus infection status. An early release covering approximately 600 HLA-typed donors comprised approximately 290 gigabases of sequencing data and 85 million to 100 million unique TCR sequences. Roughly five DR-DQ haplotypes were handled as single units for association and clustering, since linkage in the cohort was strong. Typing coverage differed by locus: A, B, C, DRB1 and DQB1 were typed in roughly 620-630 donors, DQA1 in roughly 510, DPA1 in 600 to 610, and DPB1 in approximately 450. Rather than drawing on any new phenotypic data, the later analysis identified candidate immune exposures from TCR beta sequences and the way those sequences occurred across donors. The genetic ancestry cluster associated with self-reported Caucasian donors included roughly four fifths of the 398 genotyped donors. Donor age, sex, ethnicity and CMV serostatus were compiled together with the repertoire data. Using immunosequencing, the study profiled T cell repertoires from around 680 subjects and related those repertoires to cytomegalovirus serostatus. An earlier analysis of more than 450 of the donors used high-throughput TCR beta sequencing to judge whether each TCR beta V gene segment behaved as functional or pseudogenic. To study patterns of TCR occurrence, a later analysis re-analyzed previously published TCR beta repertoires from around 700 donors and added high-resolution HLA genotyping.

Points the paper makes about the study in general: A cluster of highly shared sequence variants was judged likely to represent a technical artifact of the sequencing pipeline. A few of the identified cytomegalovirus-associated TCR beta chains were confirmed in vitro to be specific for cytomegalovirus antigens. The study listed 164 TCR beta chains as associated with cytomegalovirus. Correlated functional status among segregating V segments might reflect linkage disequilibrium, but an unknown experimental factor could not be ruled out. According to the authors, the approach could potentially be generalized to other disease states and immunological phenotypes. When HLA alleles, especially DR and DQ, strongly co-occurred, TCR associations were difficult to assign to individual alleles. In both the original and validation cohorts, the classifier was reported to diagnose cytomegalovirus status with high specificity and sensitivity. A further reported finding was that TCR beta sequences accurately predicted the HLA-A and HLA-B alleles for most subjects in the first cohort. The earlier analysis of approximately 560 of the donors excluded roughly 17 rarely observed V segments, including chromosome 9 orphons, because counts were too low. A later analysis reported that several top co-occurrence clusters appeared linked to parvovirus B19, influenza, CMV and Epstein-Barr virus. A later analysis found that most CMV-associated TCR beta chains appeared HLA-restricted, with HLA associations seemingly driven largely by CMV exposure. This cohort had only TCR beta chains sequenced, and the lack of alpha or paired-chain data limited which features could be detected. An earlier analysis of approximately 540 of the donors showed that most TCR beta V segments appeared in productive rearrangements either about 87% or about 30% of the time, which broadly matched IMGT annotations. Immune exposure information for the cohort was limited to CMV serostatus. Roughly uniform sequencing depth across donors was assumed in presence/absence analyses, although this assumption may not hold. Because HLA typing was unavailable for some donors at each locus, only the typed subset was used in association tests. Most TCR sequences were observed very rarely across donors, whereas some public TCRs were present in many individuals. A later genetic analysis associated a missense DCLRE1C variant with V-gene and J-gene trimming of TCR beta chains, and an independent cohort replicated the association. In a later analysis, HLA-associated TCR beta chains were found to be more clonally expanded and to have lower generation probabilities than equally common non-associated chains. A later analysis found that TCR association rates varied across HLA loci, with DRB1 alleles showing the most associated TCRs and HLA-C alleles the fewest. The 87-base-pair reads could not distinguish some IMGT-functional V segments, including TRBV6-2 and TRBV6-3, so those segments were excluded. At a false discovery rate of 0.05, a later analysis linked about 17,000 TCR beta sequences to specific HLA alleles. Compared with the 666-donor mean, donors in an Asian-associated ancestry cluster had fewer N-insertions in productive TCRs, according to a later genetic analysis.

The CDR3 covers 14 residues, taking in both the cysteine and the phenylalanine. Kept here is only the CDR3 DNA, which spans 42 bases and is read in frame from base 1. In the germline V gene (reference sequence), CDR1 corresponds to SEHNR and CDR2 to FQNEAQ. The cohort consisted of 650 to 850 healthy bone marrow donors. All cohort members were sampled while nominally healthy, although unrecorded immune exposures were likely present. The donor tested CMV seronegative, placing the donor among the approximately 360 seronegative members of the cohort. Every donor gave a peripheral blood sample, and the peripheral blood mononuclear cells from that sample were used for TCR beta sequencing. Genomic DNA was extracted from the blood cell samples with the Qiagen DNeasy Blood Extraction Kit. In its sample, this clone was seen a few times. What antigen it recognizes has not been identified. Compared with germline, one end of the junction differs, possibly owing to a read error.

To prepare the library, the immunoSEQ multiplex PCR assay was applied. For the multiplex PCR, a mixture combining 60 forward primers for TCR Vbeta segments and 13 reverse primers for TCR Jbeta segments was used. A multiplex PCR assay on genomic DNA amplified the CDR3 region of rearranged TCR beta genes. The amplified TCR beta libraries were sequenced on the Illumina HiSeq System as 87-base-pair reads. For the original study's pipeline: Across the 670 or so repertoires, a later analysis counted 80 million or so unique TCR beta chains, around 11 million of which were shared by at least two donors. A nearest-neighbor algorithm error-corrected the raw reads and collapsed the reads into unique sequences, merging closely related sequences to remove PCR and sequencing errors. CDR3 sequences were aligned to IMGT reference sequences to assign V, D and J gene segments. For a sequence to be retained, at least a six-nucleotide match to both a V gene segment and a J gene segment was required. Rearrangements were classified as productive when the CDR3 lacked stop codons and remained in frame with V and J, and all other rearrangements were classified as non-productive. Following IMGT convention, CDR3 was defined as the stretch from the second conserved V-encoded cysteine to the conserved J-encoded phenylalanine. Sequences without an unambiguous match to a single V gene segment were excluded from the earlier analysis of several hundred of the donors. In an earlier analysis of approximately 500 of the donors, a V segment was called functional when productive rearrangements were above 56.7%, and segregating when the standard deviation between donors exceeded 5%. A statistical classification framework was built for diagnosing cytomegalovirus status from the catalog of TCR beta chain sequences. In a later analysis, V and J genes were assigned by comparing TCR nucleotide sequences against IMGT/GENE-DB human TR gene sequences. A later analysis assigned CDR3 sequences and most-parsimonious VDJ recombination scenarios with the TCRdist pipeline. In a later analysis, each TCR beta chain was defined by its CDR3 amino acid sequence together with its V-gene family, and reads lacking a unique V-gene family were excluded. As a way to deal with suspected cross-contamination and a sequencing artifact, a later analysis dropped approximately 590 nucleotide sequences that were highly shared and had low generation probability. For each public chain, a later analysis derived a clonal expansion index from normalized ranks of inferred template counts within each repertoire. A later analysis computed generation probabilities with a VDJ recombination model fitted to out-of-frame rearrangements, and checked the results against IGoR. In a later analysis, hypergeometric tests were used to score TCR-TCR, TCR-HLA and TCR-CMV co-occurrence, with a repertoire-size bias correction applied to TCR pairs. False discovery rates were estimated in a later analysis by permuting HLA or CMV assignments 20 times. In a later analysis, co-occurring TCRs were grouped using DBSCAN, and TCRdist sequence similarity was added for clustering within HLA-allele-positive subsets. Repertoires with fewer than 30,000 or more than 120,000 public chains, plus five repertoires with anomalous nucleotide sharing, were excluded from co-occurrence clustering. This is the immuneACCESS table as TCRdb keeps it, with only in-frame sequences that have V and J called. A part of the clones is gone; compared with another copy, unresolved V genes explain less than half, and the rest is unexplained. For V, J and clone size, that table is used; D and trimming come from the DNA. The sample table shows about 78,000 clones, and around 80% are seen once. The top ten constitute about 1.1% of the sample.

Sample: PBMCs. The TCR sequence derives from a male donor in good health and CMV-seronegative. The rearrangement joined TRBV7-9 to TRBJ1-5; TRBD1 aligns with 8 central bases. The CDR3 corresponds to CASSLTGGFQPQNF. The nucleotide sequence is TGTGCCAGCAGCTTAACAGGGGGTTTCCAGCCCCAGAATTTT.